The 2 T cell receptor beta chains in this list originate from one sample, sequenced in a study of graft-versus-host responses after intestinal transplantation. For these TCRs, the target antigens are not known. Clones were read by immunoSEQ multiplex PCR, and TCRdb kept only the in-frame ones, dropping some. The table shows under 95,000 clones, with less than 90% occurring only once. The source was unstimulated CD4+ T cells sorted from spleen or lymph node cells, collected before transplant. The receptor set was obtained from a human donor who was the organ donor for an intestinal transplant.

The chain has TRBV18 and TRBJ2-7, with D perhaps TRBD1 (5 bases). CDR1 KGHSH and CDR2 LQKENI come from the germline V gene. The CDR3 consists of 14 residues. Trimming removed 3 bases from V and 0 bases from J, with 9 bases in between. The CDR3 loop reads CASSPSDSSYEQYF. The DNA for the CDR3 is TGTGCCAGCTCACCCTCCGACAGCTCCTACGAGCAGTACTTC.

The chain uses TRBV18 and TRBJ2-2, with 7 bases lining up with TRBD1. The CDR3 is 16 residues long. The V segment lost 3 bases and the J segment 2 bases; nucleotides outside the gene matches: 6. Germline V lookup: CDR1 KGHSH, CDR2 LQKENI. CDR3 loop: CASSPPDRANTGELFF. Here the CDR3 DNA reads TGTGCCAGCTCACCTCCAGACAGGGCAAACACCGGGGAGCTGTTTTTT.